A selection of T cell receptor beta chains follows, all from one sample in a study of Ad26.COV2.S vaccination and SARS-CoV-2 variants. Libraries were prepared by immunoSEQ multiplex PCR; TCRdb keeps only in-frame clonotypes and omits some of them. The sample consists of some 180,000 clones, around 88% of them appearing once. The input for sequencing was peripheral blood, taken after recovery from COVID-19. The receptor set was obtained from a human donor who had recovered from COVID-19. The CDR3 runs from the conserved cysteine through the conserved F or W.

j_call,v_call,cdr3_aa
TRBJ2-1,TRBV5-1,CASSLATRVDNNEQFF
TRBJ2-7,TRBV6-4,CASSDWGQNYEQYF
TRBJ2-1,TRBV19,CASSIGTSGGEQFF
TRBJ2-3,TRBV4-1,CASSFRDYHIESTDTQYF
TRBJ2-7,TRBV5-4,CASSLDLAREQYF
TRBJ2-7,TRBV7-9,CASSLVGQGPYEQYF
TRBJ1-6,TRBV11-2,CASSPWTLNSPLHF
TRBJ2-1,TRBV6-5,CASSSSSYNEQFF
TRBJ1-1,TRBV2,CASIRGTSRGGGTEAFF
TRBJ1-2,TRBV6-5,CASSRGQGGNYGYTF
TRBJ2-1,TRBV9,CASSVTAHNEQFF
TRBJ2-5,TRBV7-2,CASSSTRETQYF
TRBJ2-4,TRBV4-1,CASSQDLRWTGPPAKNIQYF
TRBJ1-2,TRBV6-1,CASSEHIREDYGYTF
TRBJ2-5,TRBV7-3,CASSDTGYTQYF
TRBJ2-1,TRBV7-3,CASSSTNEQFF
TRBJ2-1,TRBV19,CASSTGRAGLVQSDEQFF
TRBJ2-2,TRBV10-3,CAISPGQGGTGELFF
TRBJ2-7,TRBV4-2,CASSQGVSGEQYF
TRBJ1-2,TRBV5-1,CASSLVGVEGYTF
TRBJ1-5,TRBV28,CASIYLGQGNQPQHF
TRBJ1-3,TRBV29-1,CSVEASRSGNTIYF
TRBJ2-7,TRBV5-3,CARSRGTGQREQYF